The next 17 T cell receptor beta chains were all read from a single sample in a study of regulatory T cells in long-lasting Graves disease. As to time point: newly diagnosed GD, antithyroid drugs for less than 3 months. PBMC-derived RNA was used for the TCR library. Construction of TCR beta libraries relied on iRepertoire HTBI primers and on Arm-PCR targeting CDR3 regions. TCRdb reprocessed the multiplex PCR reads with MiXCR, giving one entry per CDR3 protein. The data show about 220,000 distinct CDR3 sequences, with approximately 19% seen just once and about 11% held by the top ten. These data were likewise used in another study, on T cells in Graves' hyperthyroidism and ophthalmopathy.

This material consisted of peripheral blood mononuclear cells (PBMCs), taken at new diagnosis, from a patient treated with antithyroid drugs. These receptors came from a woman aged 25 to 45 with Graves disease.

With respect to this clonotype: A far bigger clonotype differs at one base, so this is likely a read error. Here the CDR3 reads CASNFRDRGLQNF. The CDR3 DNA reads as TGTGCCAGCAACTTCCGGGACAGAGGACTCCAGAACTTC. V gene TRBV9 combines with J gene TRBJ2-7, with TRBD1 identical over 7 bases. The germline CDR1 and CDR2 sequences are SGDLS and YYNGEE. The CDR3 covers 13 residues.

This clonotype was seen a few times. The chain joins TRBV20-1 to TRBJ2-1, with 10 bases matching TRBD2. Germline V gene sequence: CDR1 DFQATT, CDR2 SNEGSKA (reference sequence). The CDR3 covers 15 residues. V shed 0 bases, J shed 12 bases, and the junction held 11 bases outside the gene matches. This CDR3 reads CSARDGERGGPVQFF. Here the CDR3 DNA reads TGCAGTGCTAGAGATGGGGAGCGGGGGGGCCCCGTGCAGTTCTTC.

This clonotype was observed many times. For the CDR3, the DNA is TGTGCCAGCAGCCAACTTCAGGGGTCCTATGGCTACACCTTC. This gives the protein CASSQLQGSYGYTF. The chain links TRBV28 to TRBJ1-2, with a weak D call TRBD1 (6 bases). V lost 6 bases to trimming and J lost 4 bases, with 15 bases between them. This CDR3 has 14 amino acids. Germline CDR1 is MDHEN and CDR2 is SYDVKM.

This clonotype was counted ten times or more. J is TRBJ1-4 and V is TRBV29-1, with no clear D. V lost 4 bases, J lost 5 bases, and 5 bases lay in between. CDR3 size: 11 residues. CDR1 is SQVTM and CDR2 is ANQGSEA in the germline V gene. CDR3 DNA: TGCAGCGTTGTCAGAAATGAAAAACTGTTTTTT. Translated, it gives CSVVRNEKLFF.

About this clonotype itself: This may come from a read error, since a much larger clone is one base off. J is TRBJ2-1 and V is TRBV12-3 or TRBV12-4; a possible D gene is TRBD2 (5 bases). V was trimmed by 6 bases and J by 0 bases, leaving 15 bases between them. The CDR3 extends over 16 amino acids. This CDR3 is CASSSGGRISYNEQFF. In DNA, the CDR3 is TGTGCCAGCAGCTCGGGTGGGAGAATCTCCTACAATGAGCAGTTCTTC.

This clonotype has at least ten counts. This chain links TRBV28 with TRBJ1-3, with 8 bases fitting TRBD1. Germline-derived CDR1 and CDR2 are MDHEN and SYDVKM. The CDR3 is made up of 15 amino acids. V was pared by 7 bases and J by 4 bases, with 9 bases of the junction left unmatched. The CDR3 loop reads CASMAQGAGGNTIYF. In DNA form, the CDR3 reads TGTGCCAGCATGGCCCAGGGGGCAGGGGGAAACACCATATATTTT.

This chain uses TRBV2 with TRBJ2-2; D unclear. The CDR3 is made up of 15 amino acids. CDR1 is SNHLY, CDR2 FYNNEI, per germline. Trimming pared 6 bases from V and 2 bases from J, leaving 13 bases between. The CDR3 reads CASRVNGPNTGELFF. For the CDR3, the DNA is TGTGCCAGCAGGGTTAACGGTCCTAACACCGGGGAGCTGTTTTTT.

Ten or more counts support this clonotype. The chain links TRBV9 to TRBJ1-2; 8 bases agree with TRBD1. Germline V lookup: CDR1 SGDLS, CDR2 YYNGEE. The CDR3 sequence is 17 residues long. V was pared by 3 bases and J by 4 bases, with 14 bases of the junction left unmatched. CDR3 nucleotides: TGTGCCAGCAGCGCGATCAAATCGGGACAGGTCAGCTATGGCTACACCTTC. Encoded protein: CASSAIKSGQVSYGYTF.

This clonotype has ten or more counts. The gene calls are TRBV9 and TRBJ1-2; D gene uncertain. V shed 0 bases and J shed 3 bases, with 15 bases lying between them. Germline CDR1 and CDR2: SGDLS and YYNGEE. The CDR3 runs to 16 residues. This CDR3 reads CASSVADGRRHYGYTF. CDR3 DNA sequence: TGTGCCAGCAGCGTAGCTGACGGACGTAGACACTATGGCTACACCTTC. Complete variable domain (other parts from reference TRBV9 and TRBJ1-2): DSGVTQTPKHLITATGQRVTLRCSPRSGDLSVYWYQQSLDQGLQFLIQYYNGEERAKGNILERFSAQQFPDLHSELNLSSLELGDSALYFCASSVADGRRHYGYTFGSGTRLTVV.

This clonotype occurred many times. The chain uses TRBV6-4 and TRBJ1-2, with D possibly TRBD1 on 6 matching bases. The V gene's germline CDR1 is MRHNA and CDR2 SNTAGT. The ends were cut back, 2 bases at V and 6 bases at J, with 10 bases in the middle. The CDR3 covers 13 residues. This chain's CDR3 is CASSDTGNNGYTF. CDR3 bases: TGTGCCAGCAGTGACACAGGGAATAATGGCTACACCTTC.

The chain is built from TRBV20-1 and TRBJ2-7; D unresolved. Between the trimmed V and J ends, which lost 7 bases and 3 bases, there was a span of 16 bases. CDR1 is DFQATT and CDR2 is SNEGSKA in the germline V gene (reference sequence). The length of the CDR3 is 13 residues. CDR3 DNA sequence: TGCAGTGGTTGGAGTTTAGGAGTCTACGAGCAGTACTTC. Translated: CSGWSLGVYEQYF.

This clonotype was seen at least ten times. This chain joins TRBV15 and TRBJ2-7; 11 bases align to TRBD1. The CDR3 is made up of 16 amino acids. The germline V gene encodes CDR1 LNHNV and CDR2 YYDKDF (reference sequence). V lost 1 base, J lost 6 bases, and 8 bases stayed unmatched. CDR3 in amino acids: CATSRATGTGGTEQYF. Here the CDR3 DNA reads TGTGCCACCAGCAGAGCCACGGGGACAGGGGGGACCGAGCAGTACTTC.

Many counts were recorded for this clonotype. The chain uses TRBV11-2 and TRBJ2-7; D is perhaps TRBD2 (6 bases). The CDR3 sequence is 15 residues long. Germline assignment: CDR1 SGHAT and CDR2 FQNNGV. Trimming pared 5 bases from V and 7 bases from J, leaving 21 bases between. In DNA form, the CDR3 reads TGTGCCAGCAGCCCATCGGAGGGAACCGTCTGGGAGCAGTACTTC. Its protein is CASSPSEGTVWEQYF. The variable domain in full, completed from reference TRBV11-2 and TRBJ2-7, reads EAGVAQSPRYKIIEKRQSVAFWCNPISGHATLYWYQQILGQGPKLLIQFQNNGVVDDSQLPKDRFSAERLKGVDSTLKIQPAKLEDSAVYLCASSPSEGTVWEQYFGPGTRLTVT.

There are many counts of this clonotype. The V call is TRBV7-2, the J call TRBJ1-2; TRBD1 is a possible D gene (6 bases). CDR1 and CDR2 (germline): SGHTA, FQGNSA. CDR3 length: 14 amino acids. The V end was cut by 4 bases, the J end by 4 bases, with 13 bases between. For the CDR3, the DNA is TGTGCCAGCAGCTACAGGGATGGAAGCTATGGCTACACCTTC. Encoded protein: CASSYRDGSYGYTF.

The sample holds many counts of this clonotype. The chain is built from TRBV14 and TRBJ2-1, with D possibly being TRBD1 (5 bases). This CDR3 contains 18 residues. The germline CDR1 and CDR2 sequences are SGHDN and FVKESK. Trimming stripped 0 bases from V and 0 bases from J, with 15 bases between. The CDR3 region is CASSQDQGPRSSYNEQFF. As DNA, the CDR3 is TGTGCCAGCAGCCAAGATCAGGGTCCCCGGAGCTCCTACAATGAGCAGTTCTTC.

This clonotype was seen at least ten times. The V call is TRBV6-9, the J call TRBJ1-2; D is ambiguous. The CDR3 covers 14 residues. Trimming shortened V by 3 bases and J by 2 bases, and 10 bases separated the two germline ends. Germline CDR1 reads MNHGY; CDR2 reads SVAAGI. The CDR3 loop is CASSYSPSNYGYTF. Written as DNA, the CDR3 is TGTGCCAGCAGTTACAGTCCGAGCAACTATGGCTACACCTTC.

At least ten counts were recorded for this clonotype. V usage is TRBV27 and J usage is TRBJ1-1; D not resolved. V lost 7 bases, J lost 0 bases, and 18 bases lay in between. The CDR3 runs to 16 residues. Germline CDR1 is MNHEY and CDR2 is SMNVEV (reference sequence). The CDR3 sequence: CASKSVGEWLNTEAFF. CDR3 DNA sequence: TGTGCCAGCAAGTCAGTAGGTGAGTGGCTGAACACTGAAGCTTTCTTT.